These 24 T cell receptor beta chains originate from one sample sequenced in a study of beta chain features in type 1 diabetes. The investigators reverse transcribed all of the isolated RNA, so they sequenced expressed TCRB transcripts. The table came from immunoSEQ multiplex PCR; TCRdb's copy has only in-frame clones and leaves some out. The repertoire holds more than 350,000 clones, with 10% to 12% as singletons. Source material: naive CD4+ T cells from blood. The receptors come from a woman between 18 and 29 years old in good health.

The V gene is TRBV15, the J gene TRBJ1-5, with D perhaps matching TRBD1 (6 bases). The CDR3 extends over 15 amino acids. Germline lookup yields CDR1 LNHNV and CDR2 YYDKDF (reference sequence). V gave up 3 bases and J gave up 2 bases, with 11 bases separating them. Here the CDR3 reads CATSRPQGGNQPQHF. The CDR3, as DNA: TGTGCCACCAGCAGGCCACAGGGAGGCAATCAGCCCCAGCATTTT. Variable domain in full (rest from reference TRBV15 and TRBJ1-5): DAMVIQNPRYQVTQFGKPVTLSCSQTLNHNVMYWYQQKSSQAPKLLFHYYDKDFNNEADTPDNFQSRRPNTSFCFLDIRSPGLGDTAMYLCATSRPQGGNQPQHFGDGTRLSIL.

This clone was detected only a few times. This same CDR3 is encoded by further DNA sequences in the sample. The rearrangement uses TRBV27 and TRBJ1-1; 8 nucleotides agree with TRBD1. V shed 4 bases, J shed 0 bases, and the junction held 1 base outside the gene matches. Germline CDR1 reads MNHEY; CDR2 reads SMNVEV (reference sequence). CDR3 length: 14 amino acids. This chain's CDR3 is CASSWTGLNTEAFF. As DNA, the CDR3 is TGTGCCAGCAGTTGGACAGGGCTGAACACTGAAGCTTTCTTT.

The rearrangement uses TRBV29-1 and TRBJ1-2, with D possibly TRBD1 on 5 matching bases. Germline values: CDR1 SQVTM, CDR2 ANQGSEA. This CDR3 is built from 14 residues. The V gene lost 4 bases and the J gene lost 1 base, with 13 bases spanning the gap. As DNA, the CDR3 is TGCAGCGTTGGGGGTATTGGGGGTAACTATGGCTACACCTTC. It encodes CSVGGIGGNYGYTF.

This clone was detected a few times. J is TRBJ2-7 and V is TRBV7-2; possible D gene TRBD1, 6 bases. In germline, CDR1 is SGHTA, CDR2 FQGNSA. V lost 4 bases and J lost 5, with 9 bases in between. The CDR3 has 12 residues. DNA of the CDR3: TGTGCCAGCAGCTCACAGGGTAACGAGCAGTACTTC. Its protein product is CASSSQGNEQYF.

The CDR3 sequence: CASSWRGAEDTQYF. The CDR3 DNA is TGTGCCAGCTCGTGGCGGGGGGCGGAAGATACGCAGTATTTT. The chain has TRBV7-2 and TRBJ2-3; 8 bases match TRBD2. The CDR3 runs 14 residues. Germline CDR1 is SGHTA and CDR2 is FQGNSA. The V and J ends lost 8 bases and 5 bases, in that order; junction bases with no gene match: 9.

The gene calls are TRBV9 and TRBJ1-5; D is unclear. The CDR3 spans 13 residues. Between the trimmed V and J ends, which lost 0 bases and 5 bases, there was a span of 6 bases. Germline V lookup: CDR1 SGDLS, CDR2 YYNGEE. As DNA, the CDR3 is TGTGCCAGCAGCGTAGCACCCCATCAGCCCCAGCATTTT. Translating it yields CASSVAPHQPQHF.

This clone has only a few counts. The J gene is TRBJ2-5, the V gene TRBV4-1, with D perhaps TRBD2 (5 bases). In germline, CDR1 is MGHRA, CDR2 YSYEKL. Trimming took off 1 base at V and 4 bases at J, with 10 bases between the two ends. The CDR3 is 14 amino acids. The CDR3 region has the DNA TGCGCCAGCAGCCAAGTTCAAGGAGGAGAGACCCAGTACTTC. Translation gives CASSQVQGGETQYF.

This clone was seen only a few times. DNA for the CDR3: TGTGCCACCAGCAGAGACCTGAATGCTGAAGCTTTCTTT. Translated: CATSRDLNAEAFF. This chain joins TRBV15 and TRBJ1-1, with D uncertain. Trimming removed 0 bases from V and 6 bases from J, with 8 bases in between. The germline V gene encodes CDR1 LNHNV and CDR2 YYDKDF (reference sequence). The CDR3 has 13 residues. The variable domain in full, completed from reference TRBV15 and TRBJ1-1, reads DAMVIQNPRYQVTQFGKPVTLSCSQTLNHNVMYWYQQKSSQAPKLLFHYYDKDFNNEADTPDNFQSRRPNTSFCFLDIRSPGLGDTAMYLCATSRDLNAEAFFGQGTRLTVV.

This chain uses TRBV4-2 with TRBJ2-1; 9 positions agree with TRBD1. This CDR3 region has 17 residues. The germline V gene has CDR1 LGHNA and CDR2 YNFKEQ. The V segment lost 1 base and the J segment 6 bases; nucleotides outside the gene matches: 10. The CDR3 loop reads CASSQVTGTGSVNEQFF. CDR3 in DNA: TGTGCCAGCAGCCAAGTTACCGGGACAGGGTCTGTCAATGAGCAGTTCTTC.

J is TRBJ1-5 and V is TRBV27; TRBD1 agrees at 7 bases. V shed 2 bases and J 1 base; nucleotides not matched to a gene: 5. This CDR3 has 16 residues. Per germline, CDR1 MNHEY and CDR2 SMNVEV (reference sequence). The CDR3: CASSLRGTVSNQPQHF. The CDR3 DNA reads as TGTGCCAGCAGTTTACGAGGGACAGTAAGCAATCAGCCCCAGCATTTT.

CDR3 DNA sequence: TGCGCCAGCAGCCAAGGGCAAGTTCCTGGGGCCAACGTCCTGACTTTC. Translating it yields CASSQGQVPGANVLTF. The chain is built from TRBV4-3 and TRBJ2-6; D gene unclear. CDR3 length equals 16 residues. Trimming left V 1 base short and J 2 bases short, with 9 bases between. Germline CDR1 LGHNA, CDR2 YSLEER.

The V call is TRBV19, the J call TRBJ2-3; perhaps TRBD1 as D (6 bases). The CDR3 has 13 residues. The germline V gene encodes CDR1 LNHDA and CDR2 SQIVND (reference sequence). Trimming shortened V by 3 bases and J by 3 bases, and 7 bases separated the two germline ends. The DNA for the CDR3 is TGTGCCAGTAGTATGAGGGGGACAGATACGCAGTATTTT. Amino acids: CASSMRGTDTQYF.

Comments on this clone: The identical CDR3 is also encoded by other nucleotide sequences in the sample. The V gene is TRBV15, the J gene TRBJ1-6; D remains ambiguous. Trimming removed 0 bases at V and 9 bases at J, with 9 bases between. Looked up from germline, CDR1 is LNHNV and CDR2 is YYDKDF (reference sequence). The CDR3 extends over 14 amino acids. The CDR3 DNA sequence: TGTGCCACCAGCAGAGATCCGGGAGGTTCACCCCTCCACTTT. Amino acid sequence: CATSRDPGGSPLHF.

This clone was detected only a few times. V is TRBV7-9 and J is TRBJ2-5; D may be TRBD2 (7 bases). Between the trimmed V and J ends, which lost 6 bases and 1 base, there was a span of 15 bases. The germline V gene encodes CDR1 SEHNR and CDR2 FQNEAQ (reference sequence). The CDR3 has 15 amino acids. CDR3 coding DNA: TGTGCCAGCAGTTCCCCCGGGGGGCCCCAAGAGACCCAGTACTTC. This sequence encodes CASSSPGGPQETQYF.

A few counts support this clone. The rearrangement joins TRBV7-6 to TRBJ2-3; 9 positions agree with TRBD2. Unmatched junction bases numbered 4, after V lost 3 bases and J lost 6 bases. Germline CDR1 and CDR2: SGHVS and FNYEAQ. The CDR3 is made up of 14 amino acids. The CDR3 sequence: CASSLGLASDTQYF. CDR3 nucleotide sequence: TGTGCCAGCAGCTTGGGACTAGCAAGCGATACGCAGTATTTT.

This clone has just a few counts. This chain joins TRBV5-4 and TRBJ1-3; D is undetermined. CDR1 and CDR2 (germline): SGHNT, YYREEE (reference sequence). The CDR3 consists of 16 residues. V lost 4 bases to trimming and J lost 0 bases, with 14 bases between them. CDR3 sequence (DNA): TGTGCCAGCAGCGAGAGGGATTCGAGCTCTGGAAACACCATATATTTT. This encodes CASSERDSSSGNTIYF.

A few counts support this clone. In nucleotides, the CDR3 is TGTGCCAGCACCCGAACTGGGACAGCGGAGACCCAGTACTTC. Translating it yields CASTRTGTAETQYF. V is TRBV6-1 and J is TRBJ2-5; 7 bases align to TRBD1. V dropped 7 bases and J dropped 5; count of bases not matched to a gene: 10. The length of the CDR3 is 14 residues. In germline, CDR1 is MNHNS, CDR2 SASEGT.

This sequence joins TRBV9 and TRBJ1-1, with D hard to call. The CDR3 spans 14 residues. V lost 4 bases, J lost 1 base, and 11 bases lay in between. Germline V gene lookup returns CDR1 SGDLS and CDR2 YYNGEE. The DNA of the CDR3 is TGTGCCAGCAGCCCCACCGGGTCGAACACTGAAGCTTTCTTT. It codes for CASSPTGSNTEAFF.

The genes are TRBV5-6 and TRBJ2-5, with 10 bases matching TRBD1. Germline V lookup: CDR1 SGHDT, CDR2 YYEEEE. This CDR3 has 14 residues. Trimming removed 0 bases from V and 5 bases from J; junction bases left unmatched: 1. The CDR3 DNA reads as TGTGCCAGCAGCTTGGTGGGACAGGGGGAGACCCAGTACTTC. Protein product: CASSLVGQGETQYF.

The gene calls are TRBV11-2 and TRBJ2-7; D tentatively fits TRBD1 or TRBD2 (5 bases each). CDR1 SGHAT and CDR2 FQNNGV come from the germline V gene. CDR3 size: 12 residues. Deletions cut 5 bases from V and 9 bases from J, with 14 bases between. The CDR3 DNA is TGTGCCAGCAGCCCTTCGAGGGGTGGGCAGTACTTC. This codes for CASSPSRGGQYF.

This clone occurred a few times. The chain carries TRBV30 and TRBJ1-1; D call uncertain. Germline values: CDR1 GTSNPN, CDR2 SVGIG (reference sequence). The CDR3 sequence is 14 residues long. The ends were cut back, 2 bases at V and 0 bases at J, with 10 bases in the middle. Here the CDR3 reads CAWSSEAVNTEAFF. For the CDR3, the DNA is TGTGCCTGGAGTTCCGAAGCGGTGAACACTGAAGCTTTCTTT.

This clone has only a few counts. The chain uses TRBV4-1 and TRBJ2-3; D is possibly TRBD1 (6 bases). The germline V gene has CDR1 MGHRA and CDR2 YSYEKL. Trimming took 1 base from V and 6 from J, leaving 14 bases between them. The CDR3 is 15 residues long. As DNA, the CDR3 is TGCGCCAGCAGCCAAGTTCACAGGGCGGGCGATACGCAGTATTTT. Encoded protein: CASSQVHRAGDTQYF.

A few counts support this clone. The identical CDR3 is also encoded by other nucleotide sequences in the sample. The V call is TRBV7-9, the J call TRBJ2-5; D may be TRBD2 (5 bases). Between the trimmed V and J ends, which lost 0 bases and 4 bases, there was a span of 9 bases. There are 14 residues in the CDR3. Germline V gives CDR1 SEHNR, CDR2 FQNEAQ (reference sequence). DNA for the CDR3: TGTGCCAGCAGCTTAGCTGCGGGTCGAGAGACCCAGTACTTC. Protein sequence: CASSLAAGRETQYF.

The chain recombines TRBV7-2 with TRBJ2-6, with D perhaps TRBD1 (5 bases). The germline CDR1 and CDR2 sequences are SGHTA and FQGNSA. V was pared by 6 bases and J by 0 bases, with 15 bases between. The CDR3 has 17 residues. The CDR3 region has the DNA TGTGCCAGCAGGGTCAGGGCACATTCCTCTGGGGCCAACGTCCTGACTTTC. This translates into CASRVRAHSSGANVLTF. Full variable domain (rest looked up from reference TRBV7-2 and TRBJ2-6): GAGVSQSPSNKVTEKGKDVELRCDPISGHTALYWYRQSLGQGLEFLIYFQGNSAPDKSGLPSDRFSAERTGGSVSTLTIQRTQQEDSAVYLCASRVRAHSSGANVLTFGAGSRLTVL.